Described below is a single T cell receptor beta chain sequence and its context. The antigen this receptor binds is unknown. Per-nucleotide qualities are absent, and no much larger clonotype sits a single base away. CDR1 and CDR2 were assigned from the germline V gene as SGHTA and FQGTGA. Deletion took 5 bases off V and 6 bases off J, with a span of 14 bases between the germline ends. The CDR3 spans 15 residues, from the cysteine through the phenylalanine. Kept here is only the CDR3 DNA, which spans 45 bases and is read in frame from base 1. The library relied on the immunoSEQ multiplex PCR assay. TCRdb stores this immuneACCESS table with in-frame sequences only. Part of the clones is absent; in the studies checked, under half of the shortfall reflects unresolved V genes, and no reason is known for the rest. The sample has about 64,000 clones on record, approximately 91% of them singletons. The ten largest clonotypes hold 1.3% of the sample.

The entry originates in a study of T cell changes during pregnancy in multiple sclerosis (dated by TCRdb to about 2019). The study in broad terms: The study examined how the T cell repertoire changed over the course of pregnancy in women with multiple sclerosis.

Source: peripheral blood, taken in the second trimester of pregnancy. The sequence was collected from a female donor with multiple sclerosis, enrolled in a pregnancy study. The chain is made from TRBV7-3 and TRBJ1-6; the D gene cannot be named for sure. CDR3 loop: CASSQMSGSNSPLHF. The DNA sequence follows: TGTGCCAGCAGCCAAATGTCGGGTTCTAATTCACCCCTCCACTTT.